Each of the 19 T cell receptor beta chains below was sequenced from the same sample in a study of T cells after yellow fever vaccination. TCRdb re-derived calls from the 5' RACE reads in MiXCR, one entry per CDR3 protein. The profile covers about 340,000 distinct CDR3 sequences, with approximately 4% appearing a single time and around 24% taken by the ten largest. This material consisted of PBMCs, taken 5 days after the yellow fever booster vaccination. Every receptor here comes from a man between 18 and 29 years old who received the YFV17D yellow fever vaccine.

This clonotype has a count of ten or more. The rearrangement uses TRBV12-3 or TRBV12-4 and TRBJ2-7, with D tentatively TRBD2 (5 bases). V was pared by 6 bases and J by 0 bases, with 12 bases between. The length of the CDR3 is 14 residues. CDR3 amino acids: CASSPRLNSYEQYF. The CDR3 bases are TGTGCCAGCAGCCCCCGACTAAACTCCTACGAGCAGTACTTC.

This clonotype has a handful of counts. J is TRBJ2-2 and V is TRBV6-2 or TRBV6-3, with D maybe TRBD2 (6 bases). The CDR3 spans 14 residues. Germline V gene sequence: CDR1 MNHEY, CDR2 SVGEGT. Trimming shortened V by 7 bases and J by 7 bases, and 16 bases separated the two germline ends. The CDR3 spells CASNLLYGGGELFF. CDR3 sequence (DNA): TGTGCCAGCAATCTCCTATACGGGGGCGGGGAGCTGTTTTTT.

There are many counts of this clonotype. The CDR3 DNA reads as TGTGCCAGCAGTCAGCTAGCGCGTGGTGATGACCAAGAGACCCAGTACTTC. Protein: CASSQLARGDDQETQYF. The rearrangement links TRBV7-9 to TRBJ2-5, with D possibly matching TRBD2 (6 bases). The CDR3 length is 17 residues. Germline V lookup: CDR1 SEHNR, CDR2 FQNEAQ (reference sequence). Trimming stripped 6 bases from V and 0 bases from J, with 20 bases between. Full variable domain (outside the CDR3, taken from reference TRBV7-9 and TRBJ2-5): DTGVSQNPRHKITKRGQNVTFRCDPISEHNRLYWYRQTLGQGPEFLTYFQNEAQLEKSRLLSDRFSAERPKGSFSTLEIQRTEQGDSAMYLCASSQLARGDDQETQYFGPGTRLLVL.

The CDR3 loop reads CSALEAIKLQPQHF. DNA of the CDR3: TGCAGTGCTCTGGAGGCAATAAAACTCCAGCCCCAGCATTTT. This chain connects TRBV20-1 to TRBJ1-5, with D hard to call. Germline CDR1 reads DFQATT; CDR2 reads SNEGSKA (reference sequence). The CDR3 loop spans 14 amino acids. V gave up 5 bases and J gave up 7 bases, with 18 bases separating them.

This clonotype was observed many times. J is TRBJ2-7 and V is TRBV20-1; 7 bases agree with TRBD2. This CDR3 comprises 14 residues. V trimming: 1 base; J trimming: 0 bases; junction bases outside the gene matches: 3. Germline-derived CDR1 and CDR2 are DFQATT and SNEGSKA (reference sequence). The CDR3 is CSARGLADSYEQYF. The CDR3 bases are TGCAGTGCTAGAGGCCTAGCGGACTCCTACGAGCAGTACTTC.

The gene calls are TRBV5-6 and TRBJ1-6, with D maybe TRBD1 (6 bases). From germline, CDR1 is SGHDT and CDR2 YYEEEE. There are 16 residues in the CDR3. V lost 0 bases to trimming and J lost 3 bases, with 10 bases between them. The chain's CDR3 is CASSLAGGHYNSPLHF. The CDR3 bases are TGTGCCAGCAGCTTGGCTGGGGGACACTATAATTCACCCCTCCACTTT.

This clonotype was observed a handful of times. CDR3 DNA: TGTGCCAGCTCACCACCGGGGGAAAACATTCAGTACTTC. This sequence encodes CASSPPGENIQYF. V usage is TRBV18 and J usage is TRBJ2-4; D is perhaps TRBD1 or TRBD2 (5 bases each). Trimming took 0 bases from V and 5 from J, leaving 5 bases between them. The CDR3 length is 13 residues. Germline loops: CDR1 KGHSH, CDR2 LQKENI.

This clonotype has only a few counts. The chain recombines TRBV27 with TRBJ1-4, with 10 bases matching TRBD1. With 7 bases clipped from V and 8 bases from J, the junction kept 7 bases outside the gene matches. This CDR3 is built from 14 residues. Germline V gene lookup returns CDR1 MNHEY and CDR2 SMNVEV (reference sequence). CDR3 sequence: CASTAGTGVEKLFF. The DNA of the CDR3 is TGTGCCAGCACCGCTGGGACAGGGGTAGAAAAACTGTTTTTT.

This clonotype appeared a few times. The chain carries TRBV7-3 and TRBJ1-2, with 7 positions matching TRBD1. Germline loops: CDR1 SGHTA, CDR2 FQGTGA. This CDR3 spans 16 amino acids. Germline trimming cut 5 bases from V and 9 bases from J; bases unmatched to any gene: 18. Here the CDR3 DNA reads TGTGCCAGCAGCCAAGGGGTGAGAGGAGGGGGCGCGAGCTACACCTTC. The encoded protein is CASSQGVRGGGASYTF.

This clonotype was detected only a few times. The chain joins TRBV5-1 to TRBJ1-4, with TRBD1 as a possible D gene (6 bases). The length of the CDR3 is 17 residues. Between the trimmed V and J ends, which lost 4 bases and 0 bases, there was a span of 16 bases. Per the germline V gene, CDR1 is SGHRS and CDR2 is YFSETQ. CDR3 region: CASSARPDSATNEKLFF. CDR3 in DNA: TGCGCCAGCAGCGCTCGACCGGACAGTGCAACTAATGAAAAACTGTTTTTT.

J is TRBJ2-3 and V is TRBV7-2; D is undetermined. Deletions cut 2 bases from V and 1 base from J, with 10 bases between. The CDR3 runs to 15 residues. The germline V gene encodes CDR1 SGHTA and CDR2 FQGNSA. Here the CDR3 DNA reads TGTGCCAGCAGCTTAATGGGCGGTGGCACAGATACGCAGTATTTT. Amino acids: CASSLMGGGTDTQYF.

The rearrangement links TRBV2 to TRBJ2-7; D is possibly TRBD1 or TRBD2 (5 bases each). The V end lost 6 bases, the J end lost 3 bases, and 15 bases lay between the germline ends. This CDR3 has 14 residues. Germline V gene sequence: CDR1 SNHLY, CDR2 FYNNEI. In nucleotides, the CDR3 is TGTGCCAGCAGAGACCTCCGGGGCCGCTACGAGCAGTACGTC. Its translation is CASRDLRGRYEQYV.

This clonotype has at least ten counts. This chain connects TRBV7-7 to TRBJ2-2, with D possibly matching TRBD1 (5 bases). Germline values: CDR1 SSHAT, CDR2 FNYEAQ (reference sequence). CDR3 length: 15 amino acids. V lost 5 bases and J 0 bases, leaving 10 bases between the germline ends. CDR3 sequence reads: CASSPTATNTGELFF. The CDR3 DNA reads TGTGCCAGCAGCCCGACAGCCACGAACACCGGGGAGCTGTTTTTT.

The chain has TRBV5-4 and TRBJ2-3; 7 nucleotides agree with TRBD2. The J segment lost 1 base and the V segment lost 1 base, leaving 3 bases of the junction unmatched. The CDR3 runs to 15 residues. Germline V gene sequence: CDR1 SGHNT, CDR2 YYREEE (reference sequence). The CDR3 DNA sequence: TGTGCCAGCAGCTTGTATCTAGCGGGCACAGATACGCAGTATTTT. It yields the protein CASSLYLAGTDTQYF.

This clonotype has a count of ten or more. V usage is TRBV5-1 and J usage is TRBJ1-1, with TRBD1 as a possible D gene (5 bases). V lost 4 bases and J lost 4, with 14 bases in between. The germline V gene has CDR1 SGHRS and CDR2 YFSETQ. The CDR3 is made up of 14 amino acids. CDR3 in DNA: TGCGCCAGCAGCCGGGGGACTAGGATCACTGAAGCTTTCTTT. Protein: CASSRGTRITEAFF.

Only a few counts were recorded for this clonotype. The chain combines TRBV5-1 with TRBJ2-2; TRBD2 agrees at 12 bases. J gave up 0 bases and V 4 bases, and 13 bases lay outside the gene matches. CDR1 and CDR2 from the germline V gene are SGHRS and YFSETQ. This CDR3 comprises 20 residues. CDR3 nucleotide sequence: TGCGCCAGCAGCATGCAGGGACTAGCGGGCTTCAGTCCGAACACCGGGGAGCTGTTTTTT. Protein product: CASSMQGLAGFSPNTGELFF.

This clonotype was seen at least ten times. This chain joins TRBV5-6 and TRBJ2-1, with D possibly being TRBD1 or TRBD2 (6 bases each). Germline lookup yields CDR1 SGHDT and CDR2 YYEEEE. This CDR3 spans 14 amino acids. V gave up 5 bases and J gave up 2 bases, with 11 bases separating them. CDR3 residues: CASSKGGPYNEQFF. CDR3 in DNA: TGTGCCAGCAGTAAGGGGGGCCCCTACAATGAGCAGTTCTTC.

This clonotype occurred many times. The chain uses TRBV10-3 and TRBJ1-4; possibly TRBD1 for D (5 bases). V gave up 10 bases and J gave up 4 bases, with 13 bases separating them. CDR1 ENHRY and CDR2 SYGVKD come from the germline V gene. The length of the CDR3 is 13 residues. For the CDR3, the DNA is TGTGCCAGCCTCAGGGATCTTAATGAAAAACTGTTTTTT. Translated, it gives CASLRDLNEKLFF.

This clonotype was found a few times. The CDR3 coding sequence is TGTGCCAGCACCCCCGAGGGGGGTTTGAGCTCCTACGAGCAGTACGTC. Protein sequence: CASTPEGGLSSYEQYV. This rearrangement joins TRBV6-1 to TRBJ2-7; TRBD1 or TRBD2 may be the D gene (6 bases each). From germline, CDR1 is MNHNS and CDR2 SASEGT. This CDR3 is 16 amino acids long. V lost 7 bases to trimming and J lost 0 bases, with 19 bases between them.